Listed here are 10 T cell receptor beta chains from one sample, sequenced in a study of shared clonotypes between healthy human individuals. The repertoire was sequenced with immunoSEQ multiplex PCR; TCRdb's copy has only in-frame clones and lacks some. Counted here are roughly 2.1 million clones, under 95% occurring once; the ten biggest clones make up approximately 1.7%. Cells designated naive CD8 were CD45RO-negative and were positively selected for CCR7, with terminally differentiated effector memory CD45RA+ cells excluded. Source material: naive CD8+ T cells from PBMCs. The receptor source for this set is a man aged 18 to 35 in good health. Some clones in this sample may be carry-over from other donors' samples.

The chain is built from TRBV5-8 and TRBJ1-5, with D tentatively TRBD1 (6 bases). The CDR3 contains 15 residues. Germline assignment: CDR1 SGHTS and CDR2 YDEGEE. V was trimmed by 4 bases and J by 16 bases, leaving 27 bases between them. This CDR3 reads CASSDLSYRTGPNHF. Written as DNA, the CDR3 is TGTGCCAGCAGCGACTTGTCCTATCGAACAGGGCCCAATCATTTT.

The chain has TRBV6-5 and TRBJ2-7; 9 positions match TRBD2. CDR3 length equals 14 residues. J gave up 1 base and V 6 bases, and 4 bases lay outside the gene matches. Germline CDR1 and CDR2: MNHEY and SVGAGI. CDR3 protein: CASSGLAGSYEQYF. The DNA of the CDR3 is TGTGCCAGCAGCGGGCTAGCGGGGTCCTACGAGCAGTACTTC.

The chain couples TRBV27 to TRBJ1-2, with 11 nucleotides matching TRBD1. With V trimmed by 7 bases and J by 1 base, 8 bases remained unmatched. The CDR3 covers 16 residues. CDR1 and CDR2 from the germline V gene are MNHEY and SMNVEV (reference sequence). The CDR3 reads CASTPGQGGYNYGYTF. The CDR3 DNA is TGTGCCAGCACTCCGGGACAGGGGGGATATAACTATGGCTACACCTTC.

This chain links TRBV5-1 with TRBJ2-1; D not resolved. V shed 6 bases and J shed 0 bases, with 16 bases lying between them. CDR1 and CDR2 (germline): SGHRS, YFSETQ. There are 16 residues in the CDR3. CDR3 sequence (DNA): TGCGCCAGCACCCCTAACAGTCGGAGCTCCTACAATGAGCAGTTCTTC. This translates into CASTPNSRSSYNEQFF.

CDR3 in DNA: TGTGCCAGCGGCATAAATCCCCTGGCCGGGGAGCTGTTTTTT. This sequence encodes CASGINPLAGELFF. The genes are TRBV11-3 and TRBJ2-2, with D unclear. From germline, CDR1 is SGHNT and CDR2 YENEEA. This CDR3 is 14 amino acids long. Deletions cut 8 bases from V and 6 bases from J, with 16 bases between. The whole variable domain, remainder taken from reference TRBV11-3 and TRBJ2-2, is EAGVVQSPRYKIIEKKQPVAFWCNPISGHNTLYWYLQNLGQGPELLIRYENEEAVDDSQLPKDRFSAERLKGVDSTLKIQPAELGDSAVYLCASGINPLAGELFFGEGSRLTVL.

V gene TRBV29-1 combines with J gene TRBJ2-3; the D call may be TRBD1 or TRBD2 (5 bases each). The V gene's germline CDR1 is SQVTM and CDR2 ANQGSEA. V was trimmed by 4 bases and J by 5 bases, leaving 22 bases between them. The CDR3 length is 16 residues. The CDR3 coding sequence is TGCAGCGTTGGGGGGTCTTTGCCACTCTCAAAAGATACGCAGTATTTT. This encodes CSVGGSLPLSKDTQYF.

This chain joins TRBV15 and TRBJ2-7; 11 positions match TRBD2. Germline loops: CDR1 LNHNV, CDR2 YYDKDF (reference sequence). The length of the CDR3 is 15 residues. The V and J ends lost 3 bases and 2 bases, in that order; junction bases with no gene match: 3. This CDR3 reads CATSSGLAGTYEQYF. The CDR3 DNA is TGTGCCACCAGCAGCGGACTAGCGGGCACCTACGAGCAGTACTTC.

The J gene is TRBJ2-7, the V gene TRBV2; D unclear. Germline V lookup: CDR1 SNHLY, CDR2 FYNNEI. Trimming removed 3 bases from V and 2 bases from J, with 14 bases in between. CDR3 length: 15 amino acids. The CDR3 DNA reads TGTGCCAGCAGTGACGTTGCGGAGCTTCCCTACGAGCAGTACTTC. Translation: CASSDVAELPYEQYF.

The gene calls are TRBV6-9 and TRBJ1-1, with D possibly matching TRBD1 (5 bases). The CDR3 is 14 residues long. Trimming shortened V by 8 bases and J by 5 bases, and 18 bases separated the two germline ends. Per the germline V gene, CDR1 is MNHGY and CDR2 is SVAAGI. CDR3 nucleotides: TGTGCCAGCGCCATAACGGGGCGAGGAACTGAAGCTTTCTTT. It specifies CASAITGRGTEAFF.

The CDR3 coding sequence is TGTGCCAGCAGTTCGGGACTAGCGGGAGTATTCGGTTTGGAGACCCAGTACTTC. This gives the protein CASSSGLAGVFGLETQYF. The rearrangement links TRBV27 to TRBJ2-5; 14 bases are a match to TRBD2. CDR1 and CDR2 (germline): MNHEY, SMNVEV (reference sequence). V was pared by 4 bases and J by 5 bases, with 12 bases of the junction left unmatched. The CDR3 spans 18 residues.